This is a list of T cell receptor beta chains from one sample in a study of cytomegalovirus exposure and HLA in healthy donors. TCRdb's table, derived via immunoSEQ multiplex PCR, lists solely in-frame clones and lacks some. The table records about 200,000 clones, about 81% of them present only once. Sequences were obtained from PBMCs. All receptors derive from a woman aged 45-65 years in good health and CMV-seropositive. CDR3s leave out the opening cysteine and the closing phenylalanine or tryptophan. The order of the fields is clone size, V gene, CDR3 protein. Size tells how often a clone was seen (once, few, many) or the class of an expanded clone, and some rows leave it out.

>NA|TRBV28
ASSLGEGRGPYGYT
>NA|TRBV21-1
ASTALTSGKNIQY
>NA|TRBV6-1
ASSRDPGGGETQY
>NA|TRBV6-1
ASRVTGIHQPQH
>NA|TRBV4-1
ASSQFGGQETQY
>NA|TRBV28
ASSLLAGGRGPQETQY
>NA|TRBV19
ASRFRSTDTQY
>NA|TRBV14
ASSPGGGQSYEQY
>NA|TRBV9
ASSVATGGRLANYGYT
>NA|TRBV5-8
ASGGGHWGTGELF
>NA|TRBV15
ATSRDVTGIYGYT
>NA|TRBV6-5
ASKPGKSYNSPLH
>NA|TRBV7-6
ASSLRGGDYEQY
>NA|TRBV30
AWGAGAAETQY
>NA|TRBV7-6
ASSFRGTGETQY
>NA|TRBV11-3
ASSHDNLPGELF
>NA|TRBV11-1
ASSLGAGSSYEQY
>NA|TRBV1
TSSPAGRDQVDTQY
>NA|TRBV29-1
SVELGQGANYGYT
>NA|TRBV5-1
ASSMTGESNQPQH
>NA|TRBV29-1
SVEGPVATDTQY
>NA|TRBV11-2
ASSLGRGKGTDTQY
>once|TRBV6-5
ASRGLAEDTDTQY
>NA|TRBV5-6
ASSLGRGYDQPQH
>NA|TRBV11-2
ASSSLTREQF
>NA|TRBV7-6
ASSKTGTGGFADTQY
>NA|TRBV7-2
ASSPKDGQAYNYGYT
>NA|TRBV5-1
ASSYGQSANEQF
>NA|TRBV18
ASSPFRGQEETQY
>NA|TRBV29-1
SAGTDTQY
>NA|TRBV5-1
ASSLGQFSYEQY
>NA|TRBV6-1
ASRGQALSLYGYT
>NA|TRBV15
ATSPDTGELF
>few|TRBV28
ASSLQRATYEQY
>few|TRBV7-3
ASSASGLAGTDTQY
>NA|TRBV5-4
ASTTNPSGASTDTQY
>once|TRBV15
ATSRTGGVYGYT
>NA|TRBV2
ASSVVLAGGGEQY
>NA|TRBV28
ASSVVLDRGPTTGELF
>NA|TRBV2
ASSEEGLAGGEQY
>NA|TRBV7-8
ASSSDLRGGSDTQY
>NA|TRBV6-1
ASLGGLISNQPQH
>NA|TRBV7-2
ASSLSYSSHEQY
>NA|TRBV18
ASSSGDTQY
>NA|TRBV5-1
ASSLPSGGAPDTQY
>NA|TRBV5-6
ASSLNQGYTEAF
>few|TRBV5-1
ASSSGQGTDTQY
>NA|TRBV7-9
ASSLGENAYT
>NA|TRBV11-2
ASSLDRRRETQY
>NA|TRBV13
ASSTASGGEETQY
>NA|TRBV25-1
ASSVQGAAYNEQF
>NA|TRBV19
ASRADRGTDTQY
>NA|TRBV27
ASRPGQKYNEQF
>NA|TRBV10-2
ASTDGQTGHSPLH
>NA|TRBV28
ASFDRHSGNTIY
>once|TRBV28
ASRRDFGAQY
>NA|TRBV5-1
ASSFGGAKNIQY
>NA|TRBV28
ASLSTLRGNQPQH
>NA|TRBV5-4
ASSLAGRSRNTEAF